This entry describes one T cell receptor beta chain. The antigen remains undetermined. This sample is part of a study of T cell responses to AZD1222 COVID-19 vaccine. CDR3 length: 18 amino acids. Unmatched junction bases numbered 15, after V lost 3 bases and J lost 4 bases. Germline V lookup: CDR1 MGHRA, CDR2 YSYEKL. Study conclusions and caveats: Reportedly, nearly half the spike-specific TCRs target unmutated variant regions. Donors skewed white British and female; clonal diversity was possibly underestimated.

Libraries were prepared by immunoSEQ multiplex PCR; TCRdb keeps only in-frame clonotypes and omits some of them. The sample carries 30,000 to 35,000 clones, around 78% recorded once. The V call is TRBV4-1, the J call TRBJ1-2; 9 nucleotides agree with TRBD1. The sequences come from peripheral blood, collected 28 days after the second AZD1222 dose. The receptor comes from an adult who received the AZD1222 COVID-19 vaccine. The CDR3 bases are TGCGCCAGCAGCCATCTCACAGGGGGCGCAGTGGTTAGCTATGGCTACACCTTC. Protein: CASSHLTGGAVVSYGYTF.